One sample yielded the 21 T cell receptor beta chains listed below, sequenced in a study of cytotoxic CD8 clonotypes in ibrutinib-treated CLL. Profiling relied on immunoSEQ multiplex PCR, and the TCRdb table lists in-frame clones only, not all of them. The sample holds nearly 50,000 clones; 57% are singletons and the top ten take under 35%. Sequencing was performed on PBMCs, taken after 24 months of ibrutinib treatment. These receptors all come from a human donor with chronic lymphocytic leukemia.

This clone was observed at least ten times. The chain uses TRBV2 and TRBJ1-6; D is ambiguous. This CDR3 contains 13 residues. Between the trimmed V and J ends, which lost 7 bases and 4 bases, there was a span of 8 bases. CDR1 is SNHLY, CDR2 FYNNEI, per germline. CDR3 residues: CASIALYNSPLHF. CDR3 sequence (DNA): TGTGCCAGCATAGCCCTTTATAATTCACCCCTCCACTTT.

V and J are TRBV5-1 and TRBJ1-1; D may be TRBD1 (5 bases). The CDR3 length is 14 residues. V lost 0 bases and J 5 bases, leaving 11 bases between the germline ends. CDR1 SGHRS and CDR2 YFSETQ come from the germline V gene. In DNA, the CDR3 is TGCGCCAGCAGCTTGGCAGGGACGAAAACTGAAGCTTTCTTT. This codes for CASSLAGTKTEAFF.

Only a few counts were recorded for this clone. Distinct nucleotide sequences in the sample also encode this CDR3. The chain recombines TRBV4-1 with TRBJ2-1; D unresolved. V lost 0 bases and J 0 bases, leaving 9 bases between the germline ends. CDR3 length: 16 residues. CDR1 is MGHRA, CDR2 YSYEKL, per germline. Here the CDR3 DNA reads TGCGCCAGCAGCCAAGAAGTGGCTGGCTCCTACAATGAGCAGTTCTTC. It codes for CASSQEVAGSYNEQFF.

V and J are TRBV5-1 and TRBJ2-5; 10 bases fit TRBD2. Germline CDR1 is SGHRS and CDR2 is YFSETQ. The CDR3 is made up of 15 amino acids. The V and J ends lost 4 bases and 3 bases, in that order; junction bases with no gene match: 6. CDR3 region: CASSRSGGSEETQYF. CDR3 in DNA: TGCGCCAGCAGCCGTAGCGGGGGGTCTGAAGAGACCCAGTACTTC.

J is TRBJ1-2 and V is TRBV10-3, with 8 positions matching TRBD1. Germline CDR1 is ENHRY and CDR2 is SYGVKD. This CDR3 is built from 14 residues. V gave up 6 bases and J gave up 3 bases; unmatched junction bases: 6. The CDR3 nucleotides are TGTGCCATCAGCCTTTCGACAGGGGACTATGGCTACACCTTC. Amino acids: CAISLSTGDYGYTF.

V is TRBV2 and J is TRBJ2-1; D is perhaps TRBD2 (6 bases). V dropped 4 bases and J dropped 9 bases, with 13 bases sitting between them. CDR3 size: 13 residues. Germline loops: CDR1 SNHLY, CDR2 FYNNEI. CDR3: CASSGGIGGEQFF. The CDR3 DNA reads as TGTGCCAGCAGTGGGGGGATCGGGGGTGAGCAGTTCTTC.

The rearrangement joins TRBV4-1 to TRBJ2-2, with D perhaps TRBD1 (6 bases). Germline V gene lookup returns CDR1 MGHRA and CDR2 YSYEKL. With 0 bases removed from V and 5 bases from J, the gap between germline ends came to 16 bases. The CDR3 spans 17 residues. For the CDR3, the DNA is TGCGCCAGCAGCCAAGATCCATCAGGGGCGCAAACCGGGGAGCTGTTTTTT. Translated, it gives CASSQDPSGAQTGELFF.

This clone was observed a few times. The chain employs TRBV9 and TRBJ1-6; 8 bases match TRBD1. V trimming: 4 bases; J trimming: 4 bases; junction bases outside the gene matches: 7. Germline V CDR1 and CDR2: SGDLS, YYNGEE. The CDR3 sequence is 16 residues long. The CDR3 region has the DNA TGTGCCAGCAGCCCGCAGGGGGCGCCGTATAATTCACCCCTCCACTTT. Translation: CASSPQGAPYNSPLHF.

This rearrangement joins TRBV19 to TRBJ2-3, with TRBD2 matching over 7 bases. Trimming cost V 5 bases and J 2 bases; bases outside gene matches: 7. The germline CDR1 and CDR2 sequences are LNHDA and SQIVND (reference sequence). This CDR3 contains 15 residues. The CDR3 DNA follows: TGTGCCAGTAGTCCGGGACTATCCTACACAGATACGCAGTATTTT. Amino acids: CASSPGLSYTDTQYF. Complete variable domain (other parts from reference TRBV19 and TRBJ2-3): DGGITQSPKYLFRKEGQNVTLSCEQNLNHDAMYWYRQDPGQGLRLIYYSQIVNDFQKGDIAEGYSVSREKKESFPLTVTSAQKNPTAFYLCASSPGLSYTDTQYFGPGTRLTVL.

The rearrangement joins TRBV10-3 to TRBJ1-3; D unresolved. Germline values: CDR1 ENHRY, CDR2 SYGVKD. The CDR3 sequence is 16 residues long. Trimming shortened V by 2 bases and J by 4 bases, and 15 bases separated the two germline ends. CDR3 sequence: CAISEGRTLGGNTIYF. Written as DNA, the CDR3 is TGTGCCATCAGTGAGGGCAGGACGCTGGGAGGAAACACCATATATTTT.

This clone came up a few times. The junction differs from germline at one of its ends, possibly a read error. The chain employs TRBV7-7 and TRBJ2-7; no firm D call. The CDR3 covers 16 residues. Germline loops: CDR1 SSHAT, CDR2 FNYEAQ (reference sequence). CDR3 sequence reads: CASSPGRGSGSYEQYF. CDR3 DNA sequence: TGTGCTAGCAGCCCCGGCCGCGGTTCAGGCTCCTACGAGCAGTACTTC.

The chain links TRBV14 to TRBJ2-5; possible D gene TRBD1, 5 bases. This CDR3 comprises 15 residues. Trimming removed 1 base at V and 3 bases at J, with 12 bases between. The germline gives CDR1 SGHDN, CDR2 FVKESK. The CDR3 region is CASSQAAGWEETQYF. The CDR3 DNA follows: TGTGCCAGCAGCCAAGCCGCAGGGTGGGAAGAGACCCAGTACTTC. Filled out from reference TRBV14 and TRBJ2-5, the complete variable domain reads EAGVTQFPSHSVIEKGQTVTLRCDPISGHDNLYWYRRVMGKEIKFLLHFVKESKQDESGMPNNRFLAERTGGTYSTLKVQPAELEDSGVYFCASSQAAGWEETQYFGPGTRLLVL.

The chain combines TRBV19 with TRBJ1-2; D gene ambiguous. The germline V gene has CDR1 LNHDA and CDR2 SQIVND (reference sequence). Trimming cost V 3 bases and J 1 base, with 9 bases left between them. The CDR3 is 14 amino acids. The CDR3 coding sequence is TGTGCCAGTAGTATTTCCGACGGTAACTATGGCTACACCTTC. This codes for CASSISDGNYGYTF.

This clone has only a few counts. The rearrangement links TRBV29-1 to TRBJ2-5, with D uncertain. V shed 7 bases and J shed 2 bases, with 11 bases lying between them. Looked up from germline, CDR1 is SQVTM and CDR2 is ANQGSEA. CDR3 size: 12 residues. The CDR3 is CSASLGQETQYF. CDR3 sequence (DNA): TGCAGCGCTTCCCTAGGGCAAGAGACCCAGTACTTC.

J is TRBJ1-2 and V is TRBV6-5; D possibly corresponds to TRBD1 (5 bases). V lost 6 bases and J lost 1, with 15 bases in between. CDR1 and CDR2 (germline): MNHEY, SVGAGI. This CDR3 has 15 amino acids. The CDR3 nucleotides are TGTGCCAGCAGATCCAGCGGGGGTCTTAACTATGGCTACACCTTC. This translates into CASRSSGGLNYGYTF.

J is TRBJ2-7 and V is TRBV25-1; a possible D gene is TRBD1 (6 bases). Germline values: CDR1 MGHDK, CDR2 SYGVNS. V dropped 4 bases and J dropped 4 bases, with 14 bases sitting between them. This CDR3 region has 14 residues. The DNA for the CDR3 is TGTGCCAGCAGTGGAAGCAGGGGAAGGTACGAGCAGTACTTC. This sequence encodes CASSGSRGRYEQYF.

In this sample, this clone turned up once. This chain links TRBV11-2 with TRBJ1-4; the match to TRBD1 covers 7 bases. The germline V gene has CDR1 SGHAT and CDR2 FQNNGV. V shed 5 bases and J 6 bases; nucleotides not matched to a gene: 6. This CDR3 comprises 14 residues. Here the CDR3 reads CASSPEGAYEKLFF. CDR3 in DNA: TGTGCCAGCAGCCCCGAGGGGGCTTATGAAAAACTGTTTTTT. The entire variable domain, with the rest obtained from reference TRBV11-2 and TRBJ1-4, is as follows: EAGVAQSPRYKIIEKRQSVAFWCNPISGHATLYWYQQILGQGPKLLIQFQNNGVVDDSQLPKDRFSAERLKGVDSTLKIQPAKLEDSAVYLCASSPEGAYEKLFFGSGTQLSVL.

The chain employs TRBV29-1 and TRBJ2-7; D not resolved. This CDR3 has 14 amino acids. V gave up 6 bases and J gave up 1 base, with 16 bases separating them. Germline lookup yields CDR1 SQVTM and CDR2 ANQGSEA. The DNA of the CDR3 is TGCAGCGTGGGAACAGTCGCCAAATCCTACGAGCAGTACTTC. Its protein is CSVGTVAKSYEQYF.

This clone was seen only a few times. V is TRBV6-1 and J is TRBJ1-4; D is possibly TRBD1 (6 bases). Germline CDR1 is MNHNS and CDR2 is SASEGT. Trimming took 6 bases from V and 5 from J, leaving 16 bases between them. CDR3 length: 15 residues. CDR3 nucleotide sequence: TGTGCCAGCAGCCGTGTGGGAGGGGGGAATGAAAAACTGTTTTTT. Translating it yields CASSRVGGGNEKLFF.

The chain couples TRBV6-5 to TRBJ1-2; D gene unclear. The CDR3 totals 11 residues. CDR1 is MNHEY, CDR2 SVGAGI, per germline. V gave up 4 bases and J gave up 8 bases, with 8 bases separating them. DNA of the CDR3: TGTGCCAGCAGTTCCGGTGGAGGCTACACCTTC. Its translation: CASSSGGGYTF.

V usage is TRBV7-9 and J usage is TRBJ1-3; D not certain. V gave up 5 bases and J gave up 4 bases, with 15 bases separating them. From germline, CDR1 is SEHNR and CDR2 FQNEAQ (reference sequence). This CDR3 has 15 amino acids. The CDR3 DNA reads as TGTGCCAGCAGCCTAATAGCGTCCAAGGGAAACACCATATATTTT. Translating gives CASSLIASKGNTIYF.